The 14 T cell receptor beta chains reported below all come from one sample, sequenced in a study of shared clonotypes between healthy human individuals. Only in-frame clones appear in the TCRdb table, and some are missing; sequencing was by immunoSEQ multiplex PCR. The table has more than 400,000 clones, 70% to 85% seen once. Sample: PBMCs. These receptors were taken from a woman aged 35 to 49 in good health. Some clones in this sample may be carry-over from other donors' samples.

As to this clone: The sample has other DNA sequences that encode this CDR3 too. The V gene is TRBV2, the J gene TRBJ1-1, with 8 bases matching TRBD1. Germline lookup yields CDR1 SNHLY and CDR2 FYNNEI. V trimming: 6 bases; J trimming: 5 bases; junction bases outside the gene matches: 5. This CDR3 is built from 13 residues. CDR3 in DNA: TGTGCCAGCAGGGCCACAGGGGGGACTGAAGCTTTCTTT. Translating it yields CASRATGGTEAFF.

J is TRBJ1-1 and V is TRBV6-6, with D possibly being TRBD1 (5 bases). The length of the CDR3 is 13 residues. Germline V gene lookup returns CDR1 MNHNY and CDR2 SVGAGI (reference sequence). V was clipped by 5 bases and J by 4 bases, with 11 bases between them. CDR3 amino acids: CASSQAGGTEAFF. The DNA for the CDR3 is TGTGCCAGCAGTCAGGCCGGGGGCACTGAAGCTTTCTTT.

About this clone: A clone one base away is much larger, so this may be a read error. Other DNA sequences in the same sample also yield this CDR3. This chain links TRBV29-1 with TRBJ1-1; D may be TRBD1 (6 bases). Germline CDR1 and CDR2: SQVTM and ANQGSEA. Trimming took 3 bases from V and 5 from J, leaving 16 bases between them. The length of the CDR3 is 14 residues. CDR3 sequence (DNA): TGCAGCGTTGAGTTTGGAGAGGGGGGGACTGAAGCTTTCTTT. This codes for CSVEFGEGGTEAFF.

The rearrangement links TRBV7-3 to TRBJ1-3; D is unresolved. V lost 5 bases and J 3 bases, leaving 8 bases between the germline ends. This CDR3 has 13 residues. Germline CDR1 reads SGHTA; CDR2 reads FQGTGA. DNA for the CDR3: TGTGCCAGCAGCCTTTCAAATGGAAACACCATATATTTT. It yields the protein CASSLSNGNTIYF.

The rearrangement uses TRBV29-1 and TRBJ2-7; 7 bases line up with TRBD1. CDR1 SQVTM and CDR2 ANQGSEA come from the germline V gene. The CDR3 length is 13 residues. V lost 4 bases, J lost 2 bases, and 5 bases stayed unmatched. This CDR3 reads CSVVTGVAYEQYF. The CDR3 DNA follows: TGCAGCGTTGTCACAGGGGTCGCCTACGAGCAGTACTTC.

With respect to this clone: Just one base apart from a much larger clone, this may be a read error. V is TRBV28 and J is TRBJ1-5, with a weak D call TRBD1 (5 bases). CDR3 size: 18 residues. The germline V gene has CDR1 MDHEN and CDR2 SYDVKM. Trimming stripped 5 bases from V and 1 base from J, with 21 bases between. Here the CDR3 reads CASSPTVGYRSSNQPQHF. DNA for the CDR3: TGTGCCAGCAGTCCTACAGTGGGCTACAGGTCGAGCAATCAGCCCCAGCATTTT.

This clone came up a few times. A far more abundant clone sits one base away, making this likely a read error. This chain links TRBV18 with TRBJ2-1; no clear D gene. Germline-derived CDR1 and CDR2 are KGHSH and LQKENI. CDR3 length: 15 residues. Trimming pared 0 bases from V and 6 bases from J, leaving 12 bases between. In DNA form, the CDR3 reads TGTGCCAGCTCACCACCAGGCATTGACGGCAATGAGCAGTTCTTC. Amino acids: CASSPPGIDGNEQFF. Using reference TRBV18 and TRBJ2-1 for the parts outside the CDR3, the full variable domain is NAGVMQNPRHLVRRRGQEARLRCSPMKGHSHVYWYRQLPEEGLKFMVYLQKENIIDESGMPKERFSAEFPKEGPSILRIQQVVRGDSAAYFCASSPPGIDGNEQFFGPGTRLTVL.

J is TRBJ2-5 and V is TRBV5-4; D might be TRBD2 (5 bases). The J call may be mistaken, given a closer DNA end match to TRBJ2-7. Germline CDR1 is SGHNT and CDR2 is YYREEE (reference sequence). This CDR3 is 14 amino acids long. CDR3 residues: CASSLGADTYEQYF. In nucleotides, the CDR3 is TGTGCCAGCAGCTTGGGAGCGGATACCTACGAGCAGTACTTC.

This chain connects TRBV15 to TRBJ1-1; no clear D. The CDR3 totals 16 residues. Trimming took off 0 bases at V and 0 bases at J, with 11 bases between the two ends. Germline CDR1 reads LNHNV; CDR2 reads YYDKDF (reference sequence). The CDR3 is CATSRDYASLNTEAFF. Written as DNA, the CDR3 is TGTGCCACCAGCAGAGATTATGCATCCCTGAACACTGAAGCTTTCTTT.

In this sample, this clone turned up once. This chain joins TRBV11-2 and TRBJ2-7, with 7 bases that match TRBD2. Germline assignment: CDR1 SGHAT and CDR2 FQNNGV. V shed 3 bases, J shed 2 bases, and the junction held 13 bases outside the gene matches. CDR3 length: 17 amino acids. DNA of the CDR3: TGTGCCAGCAGCTTGGCCGTGGGACTAACCCTCCCCTACGAGCAGTACTTC. Protein product: CASSLAVGLTLPYEQYF.

The chain couples TRBV14 to TRBJ2-5, with D tentatively TRBD1 or TRBD2 (5 bases each). Germline V gives CDR1 SGHDN, CDR2 FVKESK. V lost 1 base and J 4 bases, leaving 13 bases between the germline ends. This CDR3 region has 15 residues. CDR3 in amino acids: CASSQAMAGRETQYF. The CDR3 nucleotides read TGTGCCAGCAGCCAAGCTATGGCAGGGAGAGAGACCCAGTACTTC.

This clone was counted once. The V gene is TRBV27, the J gene TRBJ2-2; D unresolved. V lost 1 base to trimming and J lost 5 bases, with 11 bases between them. The CDR3 consists of 15 residues. In germline, CDR1 is MNHEY, CDR2 SMNVEV (reference sequence). CDR3 residues: CASSLFGQATGELFF. The CDR3 DNA follows: TGTGCCAGCAGTTTATTTGGCCAGGCGACCGGGGAGCTGTTTTTT.

This chain connects TRBV11-2 to TRBJ2-7; D remains unclear. This CDR3 has 15 residues. The germline V gene encodes CDR1 SGHAT and CDR2 FQNNGV. V was cut by 1 base and J by 0 bases, with 10 bases left in between. CDR3 nucleotides: TGTGCCAGCAGCTTAGTTCGCGGCAGCTCCTACGAGCAGTACTTC. Translating gives CASSLVRGSSYEQYF.

The gene calls are TRBV6-5 and TRBJ2-3; D may be TRBD1 or TRBD2 (5 bases each). CDR1 MNHEY and CDR2 SVGAGI come from the germline V gene. The CDR3 runs 12 residues. V shed 6 bases and J shed 6 bases, with 10 bases lying between them. The CDR3, as DNA: TGTGCCAGCAGACAAGGGACGGATACGCAGTATTTT. Its protein is CASRQGTDTQYF.